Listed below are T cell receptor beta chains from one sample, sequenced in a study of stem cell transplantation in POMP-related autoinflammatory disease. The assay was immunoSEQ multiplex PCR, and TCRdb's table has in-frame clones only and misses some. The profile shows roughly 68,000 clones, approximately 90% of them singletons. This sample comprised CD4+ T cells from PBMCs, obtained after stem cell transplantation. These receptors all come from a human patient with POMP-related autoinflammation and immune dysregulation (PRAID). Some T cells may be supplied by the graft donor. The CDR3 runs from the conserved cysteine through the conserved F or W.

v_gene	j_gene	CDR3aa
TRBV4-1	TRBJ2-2	CASSQVSGGRTGELFF
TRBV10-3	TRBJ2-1	CAISDGGEQFF
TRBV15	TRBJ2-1	CATSRDLQGGEQFF
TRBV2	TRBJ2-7	CASSESGQGPYF
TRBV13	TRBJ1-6	CASSLTGVGRSPLHF
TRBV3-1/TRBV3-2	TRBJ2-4	CASSHTSGVKNIQYF
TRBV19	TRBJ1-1	CASTSPGGANTEAFF
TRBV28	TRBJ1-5	CASSLPQLLFNQPQHF
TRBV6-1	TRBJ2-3	CASSQDGVPDTQYF
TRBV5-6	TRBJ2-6	CASSRGGANVLTF
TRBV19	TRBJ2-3	CASISTGTGTTDTQYF
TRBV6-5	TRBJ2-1	CASSYSVPTGGRGQFF
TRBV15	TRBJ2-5	CATSRGERAHGTQYF
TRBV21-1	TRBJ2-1	CASSKDRGHEQFF
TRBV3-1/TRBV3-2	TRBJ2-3	CASSQRGDTDTQYF
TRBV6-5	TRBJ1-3	CASSYSRTFGNTIYF
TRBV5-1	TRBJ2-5	CASSLDRFSYQETQYF
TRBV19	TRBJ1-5	CASRNRDYSNQPQHF
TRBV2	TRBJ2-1	CASSGGLPVYNEQFF
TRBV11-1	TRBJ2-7	CASSLLAGYEQYF
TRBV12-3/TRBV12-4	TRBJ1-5	CASSLTNQPQHF
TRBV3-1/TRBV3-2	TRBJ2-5	CASSLQAGVETQYF
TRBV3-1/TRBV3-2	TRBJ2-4	CASSQGLAGIQYF
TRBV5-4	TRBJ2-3	CASSLGTTVTDTQYF
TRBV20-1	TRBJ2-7	CSASPSYEQYF
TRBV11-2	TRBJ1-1	CASSYFATGARNTEAFF
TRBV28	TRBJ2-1	CASTERGGAGEQFF
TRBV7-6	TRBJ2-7	CASSYLRADEQYF
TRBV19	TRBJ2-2	CASKRAGLENTGELFF
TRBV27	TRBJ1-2	CASRQTGLYGYTF
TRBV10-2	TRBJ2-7	CASEDGATYEQYF
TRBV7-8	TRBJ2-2	CASSRAELFF
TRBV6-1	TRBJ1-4	CASSETFRNEKLFF
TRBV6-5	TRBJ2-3	CASSYDNTDTQYF
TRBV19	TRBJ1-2	CASGRHGSRRGYGYTF
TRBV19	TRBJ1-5	CATKQQSNQPQHF
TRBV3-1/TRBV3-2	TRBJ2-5	CASSQEGWGLAGAETQYF
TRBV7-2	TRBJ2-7	CASSLSQGLPYEQYF
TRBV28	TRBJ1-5	CASGERRQPQHF
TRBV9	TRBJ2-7	CASSPRVGEANYEQYF
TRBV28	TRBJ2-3	CASSLWFREGTDTQYF
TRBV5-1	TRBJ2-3	CASSLLRARDTQYF
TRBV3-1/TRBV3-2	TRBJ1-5	CASSEGRYQPQHF
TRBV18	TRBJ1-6	CASSPRGGGSSYNSPLHF
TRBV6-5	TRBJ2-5	CASSYTSSETQYF
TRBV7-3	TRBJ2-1	CASSLSRDSGGNEQFF
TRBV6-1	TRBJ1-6	CASSEYAGWHSPLHF
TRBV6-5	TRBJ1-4	CASSREGQFNEKLFF
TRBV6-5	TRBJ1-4	CASSLDRSNEKLFF
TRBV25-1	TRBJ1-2	CASSERSDLYGYTF
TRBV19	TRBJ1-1	CASSIVGETGLRTEAFF
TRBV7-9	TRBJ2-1	CASSLLGGDNEQFF
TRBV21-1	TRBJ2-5	CASSKGRGTNPGETQYF
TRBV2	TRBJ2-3	CASAALITDTQYF
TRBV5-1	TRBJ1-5	CASSLGEGANQPQHF